This TCR beta chain was documented in a study of shared clonotypes between healthy human individuals. Findings of the study overall: Naive subsets, compared against memory subsets, generally had larger estimated richness values. Though the depth was large, rarefaction showed that sorted-subset sequencing was incomplete.

Sequenced by immunoSEQ multiplex PCR; TCRdb stores in-frame clones only, minus some. The sample yields 90,000 to 130,000 clones, 68% seen once. The donors, all of them Caucasian adults, lived in Nashville, Tennessee. This clone appeared once. Antigen specificity is unknown. The specimen sequenced was memory CD8+ T cells sorted from blood. Subset indicated: CD45RO+ cells pooled with CCR7-negative TemRA cells. The TCR originated in a woman aged 30 to 39 in good health.

The DNA for the CDR3 is TGTGCCAGCAGCTTAACTAGCGGGAGTCCCTACGAGCAGTACTTC. Encoded protein: CASSLTSGSPYEQYF. The J gene is TRBJ2-7, the V gene TRBV5-6, with 11 bases identical to TRBD2. This CDR3 has 15 amino acids. Per germline, CDR1 SGHDT and CDR2 YYEEEE. The J segment lost 2 bases and the V segment lost 2 bases, leaving 3 bases of the junction unmatched.